A selection of T cell receptor beta chains follows, all from one sample in a study of T cells in Graves' hyperthyroidism and ophthalmopathy. TCRdb used MiXCR to reprocess the multiplex PCR reads, holding one entry per CDR3 protein. The profile shows more than 600,000 distinct CDR3 sequences, less than 20% of them singletons. Material for sequencing was blood. Source of these receptors: a man in his late teens or twenties with Graves' hyperthyroidism. Both conserved end residues are part of each CDR3. D genes are given only for firm matches. Clone size is not always given. Where it is, it says once, few, many or a class for expanded clones.

d_call clone_size j_call v_call cdr3_aa cdr3_nt
TRBD1 once TRBJ1-2 TRBV7-9 CASSLGQNGYTF TGTGCCAGCAGCCTGGGACAGAATGGCTACACCTTC
TRBD2 - TRBJ2-5 TRBV18 CASSRRTSGRVQETQYF TGTGCCAGCTCACGACGGACTAGCGGGAGAGTACAAGAGACCCAGTACTTC
TRBD2 few TRBJ2-4 TRBV20-1 CSASLAGGGNIQYF TGCAGTGCTAGCCTAGCGGGAGGGGGAAACATTCAGTACTTC
- - TRBJ2-3 TRBV15 CASSNRWTGDSADTQYF TGTGCCTCCAGCAACCGGTGGACCGGGGATTCGGCAGATACGCAGTATTTT
TRBD1 many TRBJ1-1 TRBV6-2/TRBV6-3 CATQLDRPGSTEAFF TGTGCCACCCAATTGGACAGGCCCGGGAGCACTGAAGCTTTCTTT
- many TRBJ1-1 TRBV2 CAGRVNTEAFF TGTGCAGGTCGAGTGAACACTGAAGCTTTCTTT
- - TRBJ2-7 TRBV25-1 CASSEYPEQYF TGTGCCAGCAGTGAATACCCAGAGCAGTACTTC
TRBD2 - TRBJ2-7 TRBV5-1 CASSLATSGANYEQYF TGCGCCAGCAGCTTGGCGACTAGCGGGGCTAACTACGAGCAGTACTTC
TRBD1 many TRBJ2-7 TRBV28 CASTTQGADEQYF TGTGCCAGCACTACCCAGGGGGCTGACGAGCAGTACTTC
- few TRBJ2-1 TRBV7-3 CASSLGLRGRNEQFF TGTGCCAGCAGCTTAGGACTCAGGGGTCGGAATGAGCAGTTCTTC
- few TRBJ2-5 TRBV4-1 CASSQETASWETQYF TGCGCCAGCAGCCAAGAGACAGCCTCCTGGGAGACCCAGTACTTC
- few TRBJ2-1 TRBV7-3 CASSSPGRQNEQFF TGTGCCAGCAGCTCTCCGGGACGCCAAAATGAGCAGTTCTTC
- many TRBJ2-7 TRBV20-1 CSARVNSLTYEQYF TGCAGTGCTAGAGTCAATAGTCTGACCTACGAGCAGTACTTC
- few TRBJ1-4 TRBV20-1 CSATTGTEPTNEKLFF TGCAGTGCTACCACGGGGACCGAACCAACTAATGAAAAACTGTTTTTT
TRBD2 many TRBJ2-5 TRBV20-1 CSARDPLAGGETQYF TGCAGTGCTAGAGATCCCCTAGCGGGGGGAGAGACCCAGTACTTC
- - TRBJ1-4 TRBV7-3 CASVTHKSLYATNEKLFF TGTGCCAGCGTAACCCACAAGAGCCTATATGCAACTAATGAAAAACTGTTTTTT
TRBD2 - TRBJ2-4 TRBV12-3/TRBV12-4 CASRLAGHDIQYF TGTGCCAGCAGGCTAGCGGGACACGACATTCAGTACTTC
TRBD2 - TRBJ2-1 TRBV6-2/TRBV6-3 CASRRLAGGINEQFF TGTGCCAGCAGGCGACTAGCGGGAGGAATAAATGAGCAGTTCTTC
TRBD1 many TRBJ2-7 TRBV18 CASSPPDRDVREQYF TGTGCCAGCTCACCCCCCGACAGGGACGTGAGGGAGCAGTACTTC
- many TRBJ1-1 TRBV2 CASMMSLNTEAFF TGTGCCAGCATGATGAGTCTGAACACTGAAGCTTTCTTT
- few TRBJ1-2 TRBV3-1 CASSRSEQGAYTF TGTGCCAGCAGCCGCAGTGAACAGGGCGCCTACACCTTC
TRBD1 many TRBJ1-5 TRBV28 CASSPSTGGLNQPQHF TGTGCCAGCAGTCCGTCGACAGGGGGCCTTAATCAGCCCCAGCATTTT
TRBD2 - TRBJ2-7 TRBV7-9 CASSMPGGTYEQYF TGTGCCAGCAGCATGCCCGGGGGGACCTACGAGCAGTACTTC
- - TRBJ2-7 TRBV27 CASSLSASAYEQYF TGTGCCAGCAGTTTATCGGCAAGTGCCTACGAGCAGTACTTC
TRBD1 few TRBJ1-2 TRBV5-8 CASSPGTGGFDYGYTF TGTGCCAGCAGCCCGGGGACAGGGGGCTTCGACTATGGCTACACCTTC
- many TRBJ1-4 TRBV2 CASKRQGSTNEKLFF TGTGCCAGCAAGCGACAAGGGAGTACTAATGAAAAACTGTTTTTT
- - TRBJ1-2 TRBV27 CASSLWGGDNYGYTF TGTGCCAGCAGTTTATGGGGCGGAGATAACTATGGCTACACCTTC
TRBD2 many TRBJ2-1 TRBV11-2 CASSLALGLAGGIYNEQFF TGTGCCAGCAGCCTAGCCCTGGGACTAGCGGGGGGGATTTACAATGAGCAGTTCTTC